The entry that follows covers one T cell receptor (beta chain) sequence. This clonotype occurred a few times. Its antigen remains unidentified. Nothing much larger sits one base from this clone, and base qualities are not available. The sample is drawn from a study of T-cell reconstitution after alpha-beta-depleted transplantation in children (dated by TCRdb to 2016 to 2018). As for the study more broadly: The study quantitatively tracked T-cell immune reconstitution after TCRalphabeta/CD19-depleted allogeneic hematopoietic cell transplantation in children using TCR repertoire profiling. General conclusions and limits of the study: In some patients, the high TCRbeta diversity seen at day 60 was put down to recipient T cells and intrathymic progenitors that had survived conditioning. The frequencies of hyperexpanded clones fell over the following months, and after one year, T-cell counts and TCRbeta diversity were mostly attributed to newly produced T cells. About two months after transplant, the apparently early recovery of alphabetaT-cell counts reportedly depended on just several hundred clones that had expanded rapidly and came from non-depleted graft cells.

In light of the paper, this sample's treatment or condition label describes: allogeneic hematopoietic cell transplantation with graft depleted of TCRalphabeta T cells and CD19 B cells. Transplant recipients were children who received TCRalphabeta/CD19-depleted allogeneic hematopoietic cell grafts. Preparation of the library involved PCR. These reads were obtained on an Illumina HiSeq 2500. TCR library preparation used molecular barcoding, with unique molecular identifiers applied to normalize quantification of the TCRbeta repertoire. TCRdb reprocessed the public reads (quality trimming at Q25 with fastp, clone calling with MiXCR) and kept in-frame beta chains. Each record represents a unique CDR3 protein, reported with the most common genes and DNA among its rows. In this sample the table shows around 300,000 distinct CDR3 sequences, more than 20% of which occur a single time. The ten largest account for 11% of the sample.

V is clipped by 9 bases and J by 0 bases, and the sequence between their germline boundaries is 12 bases long. The germline V gene (reference sequence) specifies SEHNR as CDR1 and FQNEAQ as CDR2. The CDR3, from cysteine to phenylalanine, totals 14 residues. This entry keeps only the CDR3 DNA: 42 bases, framed from base 1. The source of this sequence is a male patient aged 10 to 17 who had a stem cell transplant for acute lymphoblastic leukemia, so the T cells may come from the graft donor. Specimen: PBMCs, mostly from graft donor cells, collected 180 days after TCRalphabeta/CD19-depleted stem cell transplant. The sequence links TRBV7-9 to TRBJ2-1; the D match is possibly TRBD1 or TRBD2, with 6 bases aligned in each. DNA sequence: TGTGCCAGTTGCGGGACAAACTCCTACAATGAGCAGTTCTTC. Protein translation: CASCGTNSYNEQFF.